This TCR beta chain originates from a study of T cells in Graves' hyperthyroidism and ophthalmopathy. Regions amplified from RNA transcripts were the TCR beta CDR3 regions. A first-round RT-PCR of the TCR CDR3 used the HTBI primer set. TCRdb re-analysed the multiplex PCR reads in MiXCR, keeping a single row per CDR3 protein. The data show fewer than 900,000 distinct CDR3 sequences, 16% seen once. Per the germline V gene, CDR1 is SGHAT and CDR2 is FQDESV (reference sequence). This CDR3 region has 16 residues. Deletions cut 7 bases from V and 8 bases from J, with 24 bases between. These patients, aged 18 to 65, had recently diagnosed hyperthyroidism lasting under 2 months. Extraction of PBMCs used roughly 9.3 ml of fresh peripheral blood.

J is TRBJ2-1 and V is TRBV11-1, with a weak D call TRBD2 (5 bases). The clonotype was recovered from a man between 18 and 29 years old with Graves' hyperthyroidism. Sequences were obtained from blood. The CDR3 sequence: CASTALEESAADEQFF. In nucleotides, the CDR3 is TGTGCCAGCACCGCGCTGGAGGAATCTGCGGCCGATGAGCAGTTCTTC.